The TCR beta chain described here comes from a study of T-cell memory formation after mild COVID-19. This CDR3 is 14 amino acids long. Deletions cut 2 bases from V and 2 bases from J, with 9 bases between. UMIs and sample barcodes were carried by the TCR alpha and TCR beta cDNA libraries that 5'RACE produced using constant-segment primers. TCRdb re-called the 5' RACE reads with MiXCR, one entry per CDR3 protein. The data show hundreds of thousands of distinct CDR3 sequences, with around 13% seen just once and about 24% held by the top ten. Sequences were obtained from PBMCs or a T cell subset sorted from them (not recorded which). V is TRBV12-3 or TRBV12-4 and J is TRBJ1-2; D is unresolved. The sequence came from a young man who had mild COVID-19 (a few samples of this study predate the infection). Cell type and time point are not known. CDR3 DNA sequence: TGTGCCAGCAGTTTAAACGGCAGAAACTATGGCTACACCTTC. Translated: CASSLNGRNYGYTF.